Below, 9 T cell receptor beta chains from the same sample are listed, as sequenced in a study of T-cell reconstitution after alpha-beta-depleted transplantation in children. Unique molecular identifiers were incorporated when the TCRbeta library was constructed. TCRdb reprocessed the PCR reads via MiXCR and lists one record per CDR3 protein. The table has 550,000 to 600,000 distinct CDR3 sequences, roughly 23% seen once; the top ten hold 12% to 15%. The sample in question was PBMCs, mostly from graft donor cells, obtained 360 days after TCRalphabeta/CD19-depleted stem cell transplant. These TCRs come from a boy younger than two who had a stem cell transplant for acute myeloid leukemia, so the T cells may come from the graft donor.

This clonotype was recorded once. Given a much more abundant clone one base away, this may be a read error. It is unclear where the CDR3 begins or ends on the DNA, so no DNA is shown, and the CDR3 is as TCRdb lists it. The V and J genes are TRBV29-1 and TRBJ2-1; whether TRBD2, the table's D call, matches the DNA was not checked. CDR1 and CDR2 from the germline V gene are SQVTM and ANQGSEA. The CDR3 length equals 16 residues, ends included. CDR3 in amino acids: CSVVDVGQGTNNEQIF.

The rearrangement joins TRBV7-9 to TRBJ2-2, with unresolved D. The germline CDR1 and CDR2 sequences are SEHNR and FQNEAQ (reference sequence). Trimming pared 4 bases from V and 2 bases from J, leaving 14 bases between. The CDR3 consists of 16 residues. The CDR3 loop is CASSYVWADNTGELFF. CDR3 nucleotides: TGTGCCAGCAGCTATGTATGGGCGGACAACACCGGGGAGCTGTTTTTT.

A few counts support this clonotype. This chain links TRBV12-5 with TRBJ2-3; 12 bases agree with TRBD2. The CDR3 totals 16 residues. V gave up 7 bases and J gave up 2 bases; unmatched junction bases: 7. Germline V CDR1 and CDR2: LGHNT, FRNRAP. The CDR3 sequence is CASAEGLAGPTDTQYF. CDR3 nucleotide sequence: TGTGCTAGTGCCGAGGGACTAGCGGGCCCCACAGATACGCAGTATTTT. Together with reference TRBV12-5 and TRBJ2-3, the CDR3 gives the full variable domain: DARVTQTPRHKVTEMGQEVTMRCQPILGHNTVFWYRQTMMQGLELLAYFRNRAPLDDSGMPKDRFSAEMPDATLATLKIQPSEPRDSAVYFCASAEGLAGPTDTQYFGPGTRLTVL.

This clonotype was counted a few times. The V and J genes are TRBV20-1 and TRBJ2-2; possible D gene TRBD1, 6 bases. Germline-derived CDR1 and CDR2 are DFQATT and SNEGSKA (reference sequence). The CDR3 has 14 residues. V dropped 7 bases and J dropped 1 base, with 13 bases sitting between them. This CDR3 reads CSVRGTLNTGELFF. Here the CDR3 DNA reads TGCAGTGTTCGAGGGACACTGAACACCGGGGAGCTGTTTTTT.

This clonotype has a count of ten or more. The V and J genes are TRBV5-1 and TRBJ2-7; weak D call: TRBD1 (6 bases). The CDR3 runs to 14 residues. Between the trimmed V and J ends, which lost 4 bases and 1 base, there was a span of 12 bases. Germline V gene sequence: CDR1 SGHRS, CDR2 YFSETQ. The CDR3 DNA is TGCGCCAGCAGCCCCCGGACAGTTTCCTACGAGCAGTACTTC. Protein sequence: CASSPRTVSYEQYF.

The genes are TRBV20-1 and TRBJ2-1, with TRBD2 matching over 12 bases. The CDR3 length is 14 residues. V shed 5 bases, J shed 7 bases, and the junction held 6 bases outside the gene matches. Germline loops: CDR1 DFQATT, CDR2 SNEGSKA (reference sequence). The CDR3 sequence: CSAPLAGGRNEQFF. CDR3 bases: TGCAGTGCTCCTCTAGCGGGGGGGAGGAATGAGCAGTTCTTC.

This clonotype was counted only a few times. J is TRBJ2-5 and V is TRBV19; D is ambiguous. Germline V gives CDR1 LNHDA, CDR2 SQIVND (reference sequence). Trimming took off 3 bases at V and 0 bases at J, with 5 bases between the two ends. This CDR3 spans 13 amino acids. The CDR3 region is CASSIIHQETQYF. The CDR3 DNA follows: TGTGCCAGTAGTATCATCCACCAAGAGACCCAGTACTTC.

This clonotype was counted ten times or more. This sequence joins TRBV11-2 and TRBJ2-3; TRBD1 is a possible D gene (6 bases). The CDR3 is made up of 12 amino acids. Germline V lookup: CDR1 SGHAT, CDR2 FQNNGV. Trimming pared 6 bases from V and 6 bases from J, leaving 10 bases between. The CDR3 loop is CASRSTGDTQYF. DNA of the CDR3: TGTGCCAGCAGATCTACAGGGGATACGCAGTATTTT.

This chain joins TRBV11-2 and TRBJ2-3, with 7 bases fitting TRBD2. CDR1 is SGHAT and CDR2 is FQNNGV in the germline V gene. The CDR3 has 16 amino acids. Trimming at V came to 4 bases and at J to 4 bases, leaving 11 bases not matched to a gene. The CDR3 loop is CASSSRPGGSADTQYF. The CDR3 bases are TGTGCCAGCAGCTCAAGACCGGGGGGAAGTGCAGATACGCAGTATTTT.